This TCR beta chain originates from a study of CD8+ T cells in alopecia areata. As the sequencing template, cDNA was produced by extracting RNA and reverse transcribing it. Repertoires were generated with immunoSEQ multiplex PCR, while TCRdb's copy carries only in-frame clones and drops some. Of 110,000 to 150,000 clones listed, roughly 58% were seen once; the top ten hold 36%. V was cut by 0 bases and J by 6 bases, with 13 bases left in between. This CDR3 is built from 15 residues. Germline-derived CDR1 and CDR2 are SGHAT and FQNNGV. This TCR was recovered from a human donor in good health. Sequencing was performed on CD8+ T cells sorted from blood. The V call is TRBV11-2, the J call TRBJ2-3; a possible D gene is TRBD2 (6 bases). The CDR3 here is CASSLDRPRGDTQYF. The CDR3 DNA follows: TGTGCCAGCAGCTTAGATCGGCCCCGGGGGGATACGCAGTATTTT. The whole variable domain, filled in from reference TRBV11-2 and TRBJ2-3, reads EAGVAQSPRYKIIEKRQSVAFWCNPISGHATLYWYQQILGQGPKLLIQFQNNGVVDDSQLPKDRFSAERLKGVDSTLKIQPAKLEDSAVYLCASSLDRPRGDTQYFGPGTRLTVL.